This T cell receptor (beta chain) was found in a study of T cell responses to AZD1222 COVID-19 vaccine. Study-wide background: Second-dose intervals of approximately 4 or approximately 12 weeks were pooled.

On this clone: Its antigen is as yet unknown.

Repertoires were generated with immunoSEQ multiplex PCR, while TCRdb's copy carries only in-frame clones and drops some. This sample carries 110,000 to 150,000 clones, about 94% of them seen once, and the ten largest clones take about 5.1%. The CDR3 has 14 residues. The V end lost 6 bases, the J end lost 1 base, and 13 bases lay between the germline ends. Germline CDR1 reads SQVTM; CDR2 reads ANQGSEA. The study, taken as a whole, reports: Donors, mostly white British, included more females; clonal diversity was possibly underestimated. After two AZD1222 doses, spike-specific TCR breadth and depth rose versus day 0. Unmutated variant regions are reportedly the target of nearly half of TCRs that are spike-specific.

The sequence was obtained from an adult in good health. The chain employs TRBV29-1 and TRBJ1-3, with D unclear. This material consisted of peripheral blood, taken on day 0 of AZD1222 vaccination. The CDR3 DNA reads as TGCAGCGTACTTAAAGCGGGGTCTGGAAACACCATATATTTT. This translates into CSVLKAGSGNTIYF.